Each of the 3 T cell receptor beta chains below was sequenced from the same sample in a study of blood T cells in healthy people across ages. For the second PCR, which ran for 7 to 11 cycles, a sample-barcoded 5' primer and a J-beta primer mix were used. TCRdb re-called the 5' RACE reads with MiXCR, one entry per CDR3 protein. The sample has approximately 810,000 distinct CDR3 sequences, around 30% seen once. The sample was blood. The origin of the receptors is a woman of 80 years or more in good health.

This rearrangement joins TRBV18 to TRBJ1-5; possibly TRBD1 for D (6 bases). This CDR3 spans 14 amino acids. The V gene's germline CDR1 is KGHSH and CDR2 LQKENI. Trimming removed 5 bases from V and 5 bases from J, with 13 bases in between. The CDR3 region has the DNA TGTGCCAGCTCATCGGACGGGGGCCATCAGCCCCAGCATTTT. Translated: CASSSDGGHQPQHF.

Worth noting for this clonotype: Its ends do not fully match the called genes, so a read error is possible. The V and J genes are TRBV3-1 and TRBJ2-3; D possibly corresponds to TRBD1 (6 bases). Germline values: CDR1 LGHDT, CDR2 YNNKEL (reference sequence). The CDR3 totals 15 residues. This CDR3 is CAGSPRGISTDTQYF. The CDR3 DNA follows: TGTGCCGGCAGCCCCAGGGGCATCAGCACAGATACGCAGTATTTT.

This clonotype was observed a few times. V usage is TRBV7-9 and J usage is TRBJ1-4, with D maybe TRBD1 (6 bases). Germline values: CDR1 SEHNR, CDR2 FQNEAQ (reference sequence). V gave up 5 bases and J gave up 12 bases, with 19 bases separating them. This CDR3 has 14 residues. The CDR3 region is CASSVRGNPQELFF. CDR3 in DNA: TGTGCCAGCAGCGTCAGGGGCAACCCCCAAGAACTGTTTTTT. Based on the CDR3 plus reference TRBV7-9 and TRBJ1-4, the full variable domain is DTGVSQNPRHKITKRGQNVTFRCDPISEHNRLYWYRQTLGQGPEFLTYFQNEAQLEKSRLLSDRFSAERPKGSFSTLEIQRTEQGDSAMYLCASSVRGNPQELFFGSGTQLSVL.